A selection of T cell receptor beta chains follows, all from one sample in a study of Ad26.COV2.S vaccination and SARS-CoV-2 variants. Produced via immunoSEQ multiplex PCR; TCRdb's table is partial and in-frame only. Of about 400,000 clones in the sample, about 83% were seen once. This specimen consisted of peripheral blood, obtained in a trial of Ad26.COV2.S vaccine versus placebo. These receptors originate from a person aged 18-65 years who received the Ad26.COV2.S COVID-19 vaccine or a placebo. Each CDR3 is given with its conserved first and last residue. A D gene is named only where the DNA matches it firmly. Not every row has a clone size; where given, it reads once, few, many or a size class.

J	length	V	size	D	CDR3	DNA
TRBJ1-2	14	TRBV7-3	NA	NA	CASSLSPGLYGYTF	TGTGCCAGCAGCTTAAGTCCAGGGCTCTATGGCTACACCTTC
TRBJ2-1	15	TRBV3-1/TRBV3-2	NA	TRBD2	CASSRYGGGYNEQFF	TGTGCCAGCAGCCGGTATGGCGGGGGATACAATGAGCAGTTCTTC
TRBJ2-5	15	TRBV6-5	NA	NA	CASSSGRTLRETQYF	TGTGCCAGCAGTTCCGGACGGACTCTTCGGGAGACCCAGTACTTC
TRBJ2-2	14	TRBV27	NA	NA	CASSSDRYTGELFF	TGTGCCAGCAGTTCAGACAGGTACACCGGGGAGCTGTTTTTT
TRBJ2-2	14	TRBV2	NA	NA	CASTGTLNTGELFF	TGTGCCAGCACCGGGACTTTGAACACCGGGGAGCTGTTTTTT
TRBJ2-5	15	TRBV4-1	once	TRBD2	CASSLLAGEQETQYF	TGCGCCAGCAGCCTCCTAGCGGGAGAGCAAGAGACCCAGTACTTC
TRBJ1-1	14	TRBV2	NA	NA	CASREGLVNTEAFF	TGTGCCAGCAGGGAGGGACTCGTGAACACTGAAGCTTTCTTT
TRBJ1-2	13	TRBV9	NA	TRBD1	CASSGQGAYGYTF	TGTGCCAGCAGCGGACAGGGGGCCTATGGCTACACCTTC
TRBJ2-3	14	TRBV5-1	NA	NA	CASSLAGPTDTQYF	TGCGCCAGCAGCTTGGCTGGCCCTACAGATACGCAGTATTTT
TRBJ2-3	15	TRBV3-1/TRBV3-2	NA	TRBD2	CASSQVGLATDTQYF	TGTGCCAGCAGCCAAGTCGGACTAGCGACAGATACGCAGTATTTT
TRBJ2-7	13	TRBV27	NA	NA	CASSRSGTYEQYF	TGTGCCAGCAGTCGCAGTGGAACCTACGAGCAGTACTTC
TRBJ1-6	15	TRBV9	NA	NA	CASSGQSHYNSPLHF	TGTGCCAGCAGTGGTCAGAGTCACTATAATTCACCCCTCCACTTT
TRBJ1-2	16	TRBV15	few	NA	CATSRGGTSRVGGYTF	TGTGCCACCAGCAGAGGGGGGACCTCACGGGTGGGTGGCTACACCTTC
TRBJ2-7	14	TRBV11-1	NA	TRBD1	CASSSLQGTYEQYF	TGTGCCAGCAGCTCACTACAGGGGACCTACGAGCAGTACTTC
TRBJ1-1	12	TRBV4-1	NA	NA	CASSPSNTEAFF	TGCGCCAGCAGCCCCTCGAACACTGAAGCTTTCTTT
TRBJ1-1	13	TRBV25-1	NA	NA	CASSPTGDTEAFF	TGTGCCAGCAGTCCAACAGGAGACACTGAAGCTTTCTTT
TRBJ2-7	19	TRBV4-1	NA	TRBD2	CASSQTPGLAGGFSSEQYF	TGCGCCAGCAGCCAAACCCCGGGACTAGCGGGGGGTTTTAGTAGCGAGCAGTACTTC
TRBJ1-4	17	TRBV14	NA	NA	CASSQFMGQRPNEKLFF	TGTGCCAGCAGCCAATTTATGGGTCAGCGGCCGAATGAAAAACTGTTTTTT
TRBJ1-4	16	TRBV7-2	once	NA	CASSFVGTATNEKLFF	TGTGCCAGCAGCTTCGTCGGGACCGCAACTAATGAAAAACTGTTTTTT
TRBJ1-2	13	TRBV5-6	once	NA	CASSFGGDYGYTF	TGTGCCAGCAGCTTTGGGGGTGACTATGGCTACACCTTC
TRBJ1-5	14	TRBV9	few	NA	CASSVAGAEGTQHF	TGTGCCAGCAGCGTTGCCGGGGCCGAAGGGACCCAGCATTTT
TRBJ1-6	13	TRBV7-3	NA	NA	CASSLGINSPLHF	TGTGCCAGCAGCCTCGGGATTAATTCACCCCTCCACTTT
TRBJ1-1	14	TRBV6-4	NA	NA	CASSEQQVVTEAFF	TGTGCCAGCAGTGAGCAGCAGGTAGTCACTGAAGCTTTCTTT
TRBJ2-7	17	TRBV3-1/TRBV3-2	NA	TRBD2	CASSQDRLAGVLGEQYF	TGTGCCAGCAGCCAAGATCGGCTAGCGGGAGTATTAGGGGAGCAGTACTTC
TRBJ2-1	15	TRBV9	NA	TRBD1	CASTQGVPGYNEQFF	TGTGCCAGCACCCAGGGGGTCCCGGGTTACAATGAGCAGTTCTTC
TRBJ1-4	14	TRBV19	NA	NA	CASSRVGTNEKLFF	TGTGCCAGTAGTAGGGTCGGAACTAATGAAAAACTGTTTTTT
TRBJ2-7	14	TRBV6-5	NA	TRBD1	CASSSGTGSYEQYF	TGTGCCAGCAGTTCAGGGACAGGGTCCTACGAGCAGTACTTC
TRBJ2-3	15	TRBV5-6	NA	NA	CASSLAGLHTDTQYF	TGTGCCAGCAGCTTGGCCGGACTACACACAGATACGCAGTATTTT
TRBJ2-7	14	TRBV4-3	few	TRBD1	CASSAGTGGYEQYF	TGCGCCAGCAGCGCCGGGACAGGGGGCTACGAGCAGTACTTC
TRBJ1-5	14	TRBV5-4	NA	NA	CASSSDGSNQPQHF	TGTGCCAGCAGCTCGGACGGTAGCAATCAGCCCCAGCATTTT
TRBJ1-1	14	TRBV6-5	once	NA	CASSYGPRGTVTFF	TGTGCCAGCAGTTATGGGCCCCGCGGGACTGTGACTTTCTTT
TRBJ1-1	15	TRBV2	NA	NA	CASSEALRGNTEAFF	TGTGCCAGCAGTGAAGCGCTTCGGGGGAACACTGAAGCTTTCTTT
TRBJ2-2	14	TRBV7-2	NA	TRBD2	CASSRGLAAGELFF	TGTGCCAGCAGCCGCGGACTAGCAGCCGGGGAGCTGTTTTTT